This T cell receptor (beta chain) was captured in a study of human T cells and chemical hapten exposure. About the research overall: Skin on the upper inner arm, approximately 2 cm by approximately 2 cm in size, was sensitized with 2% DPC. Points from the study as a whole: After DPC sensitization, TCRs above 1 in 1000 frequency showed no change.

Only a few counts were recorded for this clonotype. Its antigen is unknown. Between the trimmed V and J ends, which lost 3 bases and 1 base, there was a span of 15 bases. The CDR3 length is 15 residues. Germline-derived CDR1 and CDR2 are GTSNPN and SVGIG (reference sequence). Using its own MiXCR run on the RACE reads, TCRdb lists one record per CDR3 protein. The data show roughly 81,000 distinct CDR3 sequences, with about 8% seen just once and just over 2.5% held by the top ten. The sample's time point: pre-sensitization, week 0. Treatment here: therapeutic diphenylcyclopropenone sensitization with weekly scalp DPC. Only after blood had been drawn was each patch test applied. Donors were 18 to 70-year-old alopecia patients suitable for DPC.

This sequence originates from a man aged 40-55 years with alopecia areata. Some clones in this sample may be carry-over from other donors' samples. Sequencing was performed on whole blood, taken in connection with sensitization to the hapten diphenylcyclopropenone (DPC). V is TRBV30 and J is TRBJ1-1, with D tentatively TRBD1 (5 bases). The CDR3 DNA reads TGTGCCTGGAGACCTGAGACAGTTTGGAACACTGAAGCTTTCTTT. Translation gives CAWRPETVWNTEAFF.